This entry features one T cell receptor (beta chain) sequence. This sample was taken from a study of blood T cell repertoires in COVID-19. Clones were read by immunoSEQ multiplex PCR, and TCRdb kept only the in-frame ones, dropping some. The table shows 300,000 to 450,000 clones, with roughly nine tenths occurring only once. Sequenced input: peripheral blood. The source is a woman in her sixties with COVID-19, enrolled during active disease.

CDR3 in DNA: TGTGCCAGTAGACCAGGGCGTGGGTCTGGAGATAAAGCTTTCTTT. It encodes CASRPGRGSGDKAFF. The chain carries TRBV19 and TRBJ1-1; D perhaps matches TRBD1 (5 bases). CDR3 length equals 15 residues. The V and J ends lost 6 bases and 9 bases respectively, with 23 bases between them. The V gene's germline CDR1 is LNHDA and CDR2 SQIVND (reference sequence).